These 14 T cell receptor beta chains were sequenced from one sample in a study of technical replicates of blood from a handful of donors (dated by TCRdb to the late 2010s). Library construction relied on the immunoSEQ multiplex PCR assay. Imported from immuneACCESS, the table was reduced by TCRdb to in-frame sequences with V and J called. These copies leave out some clones; in studies compared against another copy, an unresolved V gene accounts for under half, and the cause of the remainder is not known. Here the sample has almost 70,000 clones; about 91% occur a single time. Of the sample, under 0.5% is held by the ten largest clones. The sequencing sample was made of T cells isolated from PBMCs. All receptors come from a human donor in good health.

The V gene is TRBV29-1, the J gene TRBJ1-2; a weak D match, TRBD1 (5 bases). Germline CDR1 and CDR2: SQVTM and ANQGSEA. The CDR3 sequence is 12 residues long. The V gene lost 7 bases and the J gene lost 2 bases, with 11 bases spanning the gap. The CDR3 sequence is CSGVTENYGYTF. The CDR3 DNA follows: TGCAGCGGGGTGACAGAGAACTATGGCTACACCTTC.

The CDR3 region has the DNA TGCGCCAGCACCCCCGGGTCGGAGACCCAGTACTTC. Translation gives CASTPGSETQYF. This chain joins TRBV5-1 and TRBJ2-5; D is unresolved. Germline V gene data show CDR1 as SGHRS and CDR2 as YFSETQ. This CDR3 is built from 12 residues. V was shortened by 6 bases and J by 5 bases, with 11 bases between the two germline ends.

V gene TRBV10-3 combines with J gene TRBJ1-2; TRBD1 agrees at 7 bases. The V segment lost 6 bases and the J segment 4 bases; nucleotides outside the gene matches: 8. The CDR3 is 14 amino acids. Germline assignment: CDR1 ENHRY and CDR2 SYGVKD. The CDR3 sequence: CAISLDREVYGYTF. The CDR3 coding sequence is TGTGCCATCAGCTTAGACAGGGAAGTCTATGGCTACACCTTC.

The chain couples TRBV6-1 to TRBJ2-7; a possible D gene is TRBD2 (6 bases). CDR1 is MNHNS and CDR2 is SASEGT in the germline V gene. V was cut by 5 bases and J by 3 bases, with 14 bases left in between. This CDR3 is built from 14 residues. As DNA, the CDR3 is TGTGCCAGCAGTTTAATCCGGGGGTTCTACGAGCAGTACTTC. Protein sequence: CASSLIRGFYEQYF.

The V and J genes are TRBV7-3 and TRBJ2-5; possibly TRBD2 for D (6 bases). V was pared by 3 bases and J by 5 bases, with 10 bases between. Per the germline V gene, CDR1 is SGHTA and CDR2 is FQGTGA. CDR3 length: 13 residues. The chain's CDR3 is CASSLGGWETQYF. As DNA, the CDR3 is TGTGCCAGCAGCTTGGGAGGTTGGGAGACCCAGTACTTC.

The chain uses TRBV7-9 and TRBJ2-7; a possible D gene is TRBD2 (5 bases). Germline-derived CDR1 and CDR2 are SEHNR and FQNEAQ (reference sequence). The V end was cut by 10 bases, the J end by 2 bases, with 18 bases between. There are 14 residues in the CDR3. CDR3 DNA: TGTGCCACAACATATCGGGAAAGAACCTACGAGCAGTACTTC. Protein sequence: CATTYRERTYEQYF.

This clone turned up a few times. This chain connects TRBV19 to TRBJ1-5, with a possible D match to TRBD1 (6 bases). The CDR3 covers 13 residues. V dropped 3 bases and J dropped 7 bases, with 10 bases sitting between them. The V gene's germline CDR1 is LNHDA and CDR2 SQIVND (reference sequence). CDR3 sequence (DNA): TGTGCCAGTAGTATGGGGGGGCTCCAGCCCCAGCATTTT. Translated, it gives CASSMGGLQPQHF.

This chain connects TRBV9 to TRBJ1-4, with a tentative D call TRBD1 (5 bases). CDR3 length: 13 residues. Between the trimmed V and J ends, which lost 0 bases and 11 bases, there was a span of 11 bases. CDR1 SGDLS and CDR2 YYNGEE come from the germline V gene. The CDR3 reads CASSVAQKGKLFF. DNA of the CDR3: TGTGCCAGCAGCGTAGCGCAGAAGGGGAAACTGTTTTTT.

The V gene is TRBV7-2, the J gene TRBJ1-2; the D is unclear. With 1 base removed from V and 0 bases from J, the gap between germline ends came to 6 bases. The CDR3 is 14 amino acids. Germline V gene lookup returns CDR1 SGHTA and CDR2 FQGNSA. CDR3 in DNA: TGTGCCAGCAGCTTAGACCCGGCTAACTATGGCTACACCTTC. Protein: CASSLDPANYGYTF.

This chain connects TRBV25-1 to TRBJ2-5; 7 bases match TRBD1. V trimming: 6 bases; J trimming: 5 bases; junction bases outside the gene matches: 12. Germline V gene lookup returns CDR1 MGHDK and CDR2 SYGVNS. The length of the CDR3 is 15 residues. The CDR3 sequence is CASRVQGPLLETQYF. CDR3 sequence (DNA): TGTGCCAGCAGAGTACAGGGGCCCTTATTGGAGACCCAGTACTTC.

This chain joins TRBV5-6 and TRBJ1-2; TRBD1 matches 9 bases. CDR3 length: 15 amino acids. Germline CDR1 SGHDT, CDR2 YYEEEE. Trimming took 1 base from V and 4 from J; bases not matched to a gene: 5. The CDR3 DNA reads TGTGCCAGCAGCTTGTGGGACAGGGTCAGCTATGGCTACACCTTC. Amino acids: CASSLWDRVSYGYTF.

The chain links TRBV5-1 to TRBJ2-7; maybe TRBD1 (5 bases). The CDR3 is 13 amino acids. V lost 4 bases and J lost 5, with 13 bases in between. Germline loops: CDR1 SGHRS, CDR2 YFSETQ. CDR3 residues: CASSLGQGNEQYF. The CDR3 nucleotides read TGCGCCAGCAGCCTCGGGCAGGGTAACGAGCAGTACTTC.

V usage is TRBV7-2 and J usage is TRBJ2-5; a possible D gene is TRBD2 (6 bases). V was clipped by 3 bases and J by 4 bases, with 21 bases between them. This CDR3 is built from 17 residues. CDR1 is SGHTA, CDR2 FQGNSA, per germline. CDR3 loop: CASSFATSSVGRETQYF. DNA for the CDR3: TGTGCCAGCAGCTTCGCTACCTCTAGCGTGGGGCGAGAGACCCAGTACTTC.

This chain connects TRBV30 to TRBJ2-7; D may be TRBD2 (5 bases). Trimming took off 3 bases at V and 3 bases at J, with 24 bases between the two ends. The germline CDR1 and CDR2 sequences are GTSNPN and SVGIG (reference sequence). The CDR3 loop spans 17 amino acids. The CDR3 DNA follows: TGTGCCTGGAGCAGAGGGTTGGCCAGTTATAAGGTCTACGAGCAGTACTTC. Its translation: CAWSRGLASYKVYEQYF.